The clone carrying this T cell receptor beta chain was detected only a few times. What it binds is unknown. Produced via immunoSEQ multiplex PCR; TCRdb's table is partial and in-frame only. In the table there are more than 55,000 clones, nearly 90% of which are singletons. The data were taken from a study of T cell responses to AZD1222 COVID-19 vaccine. Study results and limitations: Sampling captured repertoires only after the peak T cell response. Females made up more of the donors, who were largely white British, and clonal diversity may have come out too low.

This TCR derives from an adult who received the AZD1222 COVID-19 vaccine. The input for sequencing was peripheral blood, taken 28 days after the second AZD1222 dose.

This CDR3 reads CASSQDTQISYEQYF. The CDR3, as DNA: TGTGCCAGCAGCCAAGATACCCAGATCTCCTACGAGCAGTACTTC. The chain links TRBV14 to TRBJ2-7; no definite D call. Germline CDR1 SGHDN, CDR2 FVKESK. V lost 0 bases and J 0 bases, leaving 9 bases between the germline ends. This CDR3 contains 15 residues.